A selection of T cell receptor beta chains follows, all from one sample in a study of vaccination and CD4 T cells after COVID-19. No antigen has been assigned to these receptors. TCRdb reprocessed the PCR reads via MiXCR and lists one record per CDR3 protein. The sample gives nearly 25,000 distinct CDR3 sequences, 30% of which show up once; approximately 2.8% is in the top ten. The starting material was CD4+ T cells from blood, cultured in vitro, obtained about 7 months after SARS-CoV-2 vaccination. The receptors derive from a human donor who had recovered from COVID-19. The CDR3 runs from the conserved cysteine through the conserved F or W. D genes are given only for firm matches. Clone size is stated in some rows and not others, as once, few, many or a class when expanded.

>few|TRBV7-9|NA|12|TRBJ2-7
CASSPRGYEQYF
TGTGCCAGCAGCCCTCGGGGTTACGAGCAGTACTTC
>NA|TRBV5-6|NA|13|TRBJ2-7
CATQLHGSYEQYF
TGTGCCACTCAACTCCACGGCTCCTACGAGCAGTACTTC
>few|TRBV27|TRBD1|15|TRBJ2-1
CASSLIGQGYNEQFF
TGTGCCAGCAGTTTAATTGGACAGGGCTACAATGAGCAGTTCTTC
>NA|TRBV28|NA|15|TRBJ1-2
CASSPHNGWDYGYTF
TGTGCCAGCAGTCCCCACAACGGATGGGACTATGGCTACACCTTC
>NA|TRBV25-1|NA|16|TRBJ1-2
CASADTQTATIEGYTF
TGTGCCAGCGCAGACACCCAGACAGCTACTATCGAGGGCTACACCTTC
>NA|TRBV20-1|NA|16|TRBJ2-1
CSARSRVAESYNEQFF
TGCAGTGCTAGATCTCGGGTAGCGGAATCCTACAATGAGCAGTTCTTC
>few|TRBV27|NA|15|TRBJ2-3
CASSIRPARYDTQYF
TGTGCCAGCAGTATCCGCCCAGCCCGATACGATACGCAGTATTTT
>NA|TRBV6-4|NA|14|TRBJ2-3
CASSNGPDTDTQYF
TGTGCCAGCAGCAACGGACCGGACACAGATACGCAGTATTTT
>NA|TRBV20-1|NA|13|TRBJ1-1
CSGKGSVNTEAFF
TGCAGTGGGAAGGGGTCCGTGAACACTGAAGCTTTCTTT
>few|TRBV6-2/TRBV6-3|TRBD2|13|TRBJ2-7
CASTQGWTSRLYF
TGTGCCAGCACCCAGGGTTGGACTAGTCGCTTGTACTTC
>NA|TRBV19|NA|11|TRBJ2-3
CASSMGDTQYF
TGTGCCAGTAGTATGGGAGATACGCAGTATTTT
>few|TRBV7-6|NA|14|TRBJ2-7
CASSLSKARNEQYF
TGTGCCAGCAGCTTATCGAAGGCGAGGAACGAGCAGTACTTC
>medium-sized|TRBV20-1|NA|15|TRBJ1-6
CSARGGAGANSPLHF
TGCAGTGCTAGAGGGGGGGCGGGGGCTAATTCACCCCTCCACTTT
>few|TRBV6-1|NA|13|TRBJ2-3
CASSIDDTDTQYF
TGTGCCAGCAGCATTGATGACACAGATACGCAGTATTTT
>NA|TRBV20-1|NA|16|TRBJ2-5
CSARGRDTRKQETQYF
TGCAGTGCCAGAGGCAGGGACACGAGAAAGCAAGAGACCCAGTACTTC
>few|TRBV27|TRBD2|18|TRBJ2-7
CASSPKVYRTSDSYEQYF
TGTGCCAGCAGTCCCAAGGTTTATCGGACTAGCGATTCCTACGAGCAGTACTTC
>NA|TRBV5-4|NA|14|TRBJ2-3
CASSPGGRADTQYF
TGTGCCAGCAGCCCTGGTGGCAGGGCAGATACGCAGTATTTT
>few|TRBV6-5|TRBD1|14|TRBJ1-5
CASSWRDRDQPQHF
TGTGCCAGCAGTTGGCGGGACAGGGATCAGCCCCAGCATTTT
>few|TRBV7-3|NA|15|TRBJ2-3
CASSLVQGSTDTQYF
TGTGCCAGCAGCTTAGTTCAGGGGAGTACAGATACGCAGTATTTT
>NA|TRBV4-2|TRBD2|14|TRBJ2-7
CASSSGLAPYEQYF
TGTGCCAGCAGCAGCGGACTAGCCCCCTACGAGCAGTACTTC
>NA|TRBV7-8|NA|11|TRBJ1-1
CASSLDRAAFF
TGTGCCAGCAGCTTAGATCGGGCGGCTTTCTTT
>NA|TRBV5-4|NA|16|TRBJ2-5
CASSAKSIASTGTQYF
TGTGCCAGCAGCGCGAAGTCTATAGCGTCAACGGGGACCCAGTACTTC
>few|TRBV15|NA|15|TRBJ2-3
CATGSGGADTDTQYF
TGTGCCACCGGGTCGGGCGGGGCCGACACAGATACGCAGTATTTT
>NA|TRBV28|NA|15|TRBJ1-5
CASSLAGAHNQPQHF
TGTGCCAGCAGTTTAGCAGGGGCCCACAATCAGCCCCAGCATTTT
>NA|TRBV19|NA|14|TRBJ1-5
CASNRGYSNQPQHF
TGTGCCAGCAACCGGGGTTATAGCAATCAGCCCCAGCATTTT
>NA|TRBV20-1|NA|18|TRBJ2-3
CSARDPRGGTYYTDTQYF
TGCAGTGCTAGAGATCCCAGGGGAGGGACTTACTACACAGATACGCAGTATTTT
>NA|TRBV20-1|NA|15|TRBJ2-2
CSARAVEMLTGELFF
TGCAGTGCTAGAGCGGTTGAGATGTTGACGGGGGAGCTGTTTTTT
>NA|TRBV6-5|NA|15|TRBJ2-1
CASSYNPDLYNEQFF
TGTGCCAGCAGTTATAATCCCGACCTCTACAATGAGCAGTTCTTC
>NA|TRBV6-5|NA|16|TRBJ2-6
CASSWGLSSGANVLTF
TGTGCCAGCAGTTGGGGATTAAGCTCTGGGGCCAACGTCCTGACTTTC
>NA|TRBV28|TRBD2|19|TRBJ2-7
CASSLFLAVDVWVNYEQYF
TGTGCCAGCAGTTTATTTCTAGCGGTAGACGTTTGGGTCAACTACGAGCAGTACTTC
>NA|TRBV27|NA|16|TRBJ1-6
CASSLVSGRTGSPLHF
TGTGCCAGCAGTTTAGTGTCGGGGAGAACCGGCTCACCCCTCCACTTT
>NA|TRBV15|NA|18|TRBJ2-6
CATSREPFAGTGANVLTF
TGTGCCACCAGCAGAGAGCCGTTTGCGGGAACTGGGGCCAACGTCCTGACTTTC
>NA|TRBV5-4|NA|15|TRBJ2-2
CASSLGGSNTGELFF
TGTGCCAGCAGCTTGGGGGGGTCGAACACCGGGGAGCTGTTTTTT
>NA|TRBV27|TRBD1|15|TRBJ1-6
CASRPGGAGLSPLHF
TGTGCCAGCAGACCAGGGGGCGCGGGGTTATCACCCCTCCACTTT
>NA|TRBV28|TRBD1|18|TRBJ2-3
CASSFTGQGAKSTDTQYF
TGTGCCAGCAGTTTTACGGGACAGGGGGCCAAAAGCACAGATACGCAGTATTTT
>NA|TRBV27|NA|16|TRBJ1-5
CASSPGFGRGNQPQHF
TGTGCCAGCAGTCCGGGCTTTGGGCGAGGCAATCAGCCCCAGCATTTT